Below, one T cell receptor beta chain is given with its context. As originally analysed: The assay estimated nucleated cells by amplifying reference gene primers. The assay was immunoSEQ multiplex PCR, and TCRdb's table has in-frame clones only and misses some. V and J calls and clone size are copied from that table; D and trimming were computed from the DNA. The table has some 160,000 clones, around four fifths seen once. CDR1 and CDR2 (germline): LGHDT, YNNKEL (reference sequence). The CDR3 extends over 12 amino acids. V was shortened by 4 bases and J by 10 bases, with 10 bases between the two germline ends. This sample is part of a study of blood T cell repertoires in COVID-19. In the study overall: There were acute and convalescent COVID-19 samples, and they came from the United States, Italy and Spain. Sources were T cells, B-cell-depleted T cells, or PBMCs; the material itself was cDNA or gDNA.

The sequence derives from a woman aged 70-85 years who had recovered from COVID-19. Sequencing was performed on peripheral blood. The chain is built from TRBV3-1 (or the pseudogene TRBV3-2) and TRBJ1-4; D gene ambiguous. The CDR3 DNA sequence: TGTGCCAGCAGCCCCCCACGGGGAAAACTGTTTTTT. Protein sequence: CASSPPRGKLFF.